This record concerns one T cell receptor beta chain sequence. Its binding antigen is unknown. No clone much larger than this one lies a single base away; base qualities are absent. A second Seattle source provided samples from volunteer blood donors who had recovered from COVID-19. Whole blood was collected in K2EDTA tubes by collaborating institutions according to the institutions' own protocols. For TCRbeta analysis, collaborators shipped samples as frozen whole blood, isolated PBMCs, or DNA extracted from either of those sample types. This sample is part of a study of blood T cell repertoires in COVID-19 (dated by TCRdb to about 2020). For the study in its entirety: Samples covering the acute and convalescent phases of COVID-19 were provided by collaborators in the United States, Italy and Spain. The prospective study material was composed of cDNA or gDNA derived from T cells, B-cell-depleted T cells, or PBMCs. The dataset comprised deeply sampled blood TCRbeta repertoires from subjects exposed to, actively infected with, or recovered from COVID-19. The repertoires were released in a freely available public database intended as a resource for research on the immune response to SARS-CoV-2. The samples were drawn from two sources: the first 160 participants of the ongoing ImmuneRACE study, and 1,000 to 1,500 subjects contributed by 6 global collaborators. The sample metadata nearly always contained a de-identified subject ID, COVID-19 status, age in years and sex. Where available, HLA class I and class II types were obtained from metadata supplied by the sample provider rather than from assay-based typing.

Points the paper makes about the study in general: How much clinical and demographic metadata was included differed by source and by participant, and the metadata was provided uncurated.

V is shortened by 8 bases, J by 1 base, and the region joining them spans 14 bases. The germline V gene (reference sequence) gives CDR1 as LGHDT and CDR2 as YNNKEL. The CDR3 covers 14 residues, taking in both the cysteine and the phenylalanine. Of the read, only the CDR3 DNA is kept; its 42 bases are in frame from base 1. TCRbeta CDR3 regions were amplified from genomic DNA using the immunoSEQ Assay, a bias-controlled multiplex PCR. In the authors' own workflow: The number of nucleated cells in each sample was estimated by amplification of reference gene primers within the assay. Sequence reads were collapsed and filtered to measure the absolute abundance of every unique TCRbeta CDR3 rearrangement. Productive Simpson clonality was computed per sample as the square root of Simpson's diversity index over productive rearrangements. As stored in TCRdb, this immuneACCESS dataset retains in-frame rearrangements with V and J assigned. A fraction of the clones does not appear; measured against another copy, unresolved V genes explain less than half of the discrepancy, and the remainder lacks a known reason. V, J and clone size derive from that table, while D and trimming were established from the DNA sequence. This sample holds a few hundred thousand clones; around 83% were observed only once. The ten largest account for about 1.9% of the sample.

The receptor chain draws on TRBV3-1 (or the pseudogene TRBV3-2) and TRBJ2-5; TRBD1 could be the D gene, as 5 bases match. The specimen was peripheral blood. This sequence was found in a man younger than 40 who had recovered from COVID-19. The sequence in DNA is TGTGCCAGCGTCCTAGGGGCCCTCCAAGAGACCCAGTACTTC. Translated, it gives CASVLGALQETQYF.